This T cell receptor (beta chain) was sequenced in a study of blood T cells in healthy people across ages (dated by TCRdb to the mid-2010s). Broadly, across the study: In model experiments, template switching captured about one uniquely barcoded TCR beta cDNA molecule for every two T cells. To track age-related changes in TCR beta repertoire diversity, the study relied on deep sequencing normalized with unique cDNA molecular identifiers. Four age groups were formed from the donors: young (average 16 years), middle-aged (approximately 40), aged (around 68) and long-lived (more than 75). To avoid experimental bias, donors of different ages were randomly spread across the sequencing lanes. For two donors (one aged 18 to 29 and one aged 80 or older), the study analyzed two additional independent replicas of 1 million unique cDNA reads from the same blood draw. General conclusions and limits of the study: The CMV infection status of donors was not known, potentially confounding age-related changes in expanded clonotypes. As age increased, observed TCR beta diversity per million T cells dropped in a roughly linear way, and a significant reduction was already evident by age 40. Bulk unsorted PBMC profiling prevented conclusive comparison of naive and antigen-experienced compartments. Compared with the aged group, the long-lived group had more naive CD4+ T cells, fewer expanded clones and increased TCR diversity, a pattern suggesting age selection. Estimates of total diversity from one million sequenced T cells were regarded as lower bounds and underestimates. A strong correlation was found between observed TCR beta diversity and the percentage of naive T cells measured by flow cytometry.

Library construction relied on 5' RACE. These reads were obtained on an Illumina HiSeq 2500. A second PCR of roughly 7 to 12 cycles was run with a J-beta primer mix and a sample-barcoded 5' primer. Each TCR beta cDNA molecule received a unique molecular identifier from a template-switch 5' adaptor carrying 12 random nucleotides. At least 2.5 million CDR3-containing paired-end reads were obtained from each sample. First-strand cDNA synthesis was performed from all RNA using the Mint cDNA synthesis kit, with priming by a TRBC-specific oligonucleotide. All cDNA was treated with uracil-DNA glycosylase and then went through a first 18-cycle PCR with the universal primers M1SS and BC2_uni_R. The source study handled its data this way. For normalization, 1 million high-quality reads, each with a distinct molecular identifier, were randomly selected from each sample. Reads sharing molecular identifiers were discarded rather than binned into consensus sequences. MiTCR, with a Q25 quality threshold and the strictest error-elimination algorithm, was used for CDR3 identification, clonotype clustering and error correction. Lower-bound total TCR beta diversity was estimated with a nonparametric unseen species model using Euler transformation. Through fastp at Q25 and MiXCR, TCRdb rebuilt clones from the public reads, retaining in-frame beta chains. Rows merge per CDR3 protein into single entries with the most common DNA and genes. What appears here as the V and J calls and clone size reflects TCRdb's work, not the paper's. The sample includes about 900,000 distinct CDR3 sequences, with around 48% observed a single time. Around 15% of the sample lies in the top ten.

Trimming leaves V shorter by 4 bases and J shorter by 5 bases, with the junction holding 4 bases beyond the gene matches. The CDR3 covers 14 residues, taking in both the cysteine and the phenylalanine. CDR3 DNA only is kept here, 42 bases in frame from base 1. Via the germline V gene, CDR1 is MRHNA and CDR2 SNTAGT. Worth noting for this clonotype: No cognate antigen has been identified for it. No much larger clonotype is one base removed from it; base qualities were not supplied.

Systemically healthy Caucasian individuals from Russia, over 30 in total and aged roughly 6 to 90 years, were included as donors. Each donor gave ten milliliters of peripheral blood, drawn into EDTA-treated Vacutainer tubes. Ficoll-Paque density-gradient centrifugation was used to isolate PBMCs, with at least 7 million per sample. Total RNA was extracted from PBMCs with Trizol reagent, with at least 6 micrograms obtained per sample. The percentages of naive CD45RAhigh/CD27high T cells were determined by flow cytometry on a PBMC aliquot from every donor. The sequenced sample was blood. This receptor was obtained from a man aged 30 to 39 in good health. The chain joins TRBV6-4 to TRBJ2-2; 7 middle bases align to TRBD1. The DNA sequence reads TGTGCCAGCAGTGCACGGGACAGAACCGGGGAGCTGTTTTTT. Its protein reads: CASSARDRTGELFF.